The 2 T cell receptor beta chains listed next were all sequenced from one sample in a study of vaccination and CD4 T cells after COVID-19. The study sequenced cultured CD4+ T cell DNA using the Oncomine TCR Beta short-read assay. TCRdb reprocessed the PCR reads via MiXCR and lists one record per CDR3 protein. The sample has about 23,000 distinct CDR3 sequences; roughly two thirds are singletons. These TCRs are of unknown antigen specificity. The treatment: roughly nine-day PBMC culture with coronavirus spike peptide pools or control peptides (ViraFEST assay). The material was CD4+ T cells from blood, cultured in vitro, obtained after SARS-CoV-2 vaccination. The receptor set was obtained from a human donor who received a COVID-19 vaccine.

This chain connects TRBV19 to TRBJ1-2, with unresolved D. Per the germline V gene, CDR1 is LNHDA and CDR2 is SQIVND (reference sequence). There are 15 residues in the CDR3. V was trimmed by 8 bases and J by 8 bases, leaving 24 bases between them. This CDR3 is CASETGSPPRDGYTF. The CDR3 nucleotides are TGTGCCAGTGAGACCGGGAGCCCCCCTAGAGACGGCTACACCTTC.

The chain couples TRBV19 to TRBJ2-7, with D possibly being TRBD1 (6 bases). The V gene's germline CDR1 is LNHDA and CDR2 SQIVND (reference sequence). The V and J ends lost 5 bases and 12 bases respectively, with 17 bases between them. CDR3 length: 12 amino acids. This chain's CDR3 is CASSSTQGIRYF. DNA of the CDR3: TGTGCCAGTAGTTCGACGCAGGGGATTAGGTACTTC.